One sample yielded the 24 T cell receptor beta chains listed below, sequenced in a study of low-dose radiotherapy and immunotherapy resistance in tumors. Indicated time point: before trial treatment. First-strand cDNA relied on TRAV- and TRBV-specific primers spanning alpha and beta chains. TCRs were amplified for about 18 PCR cycles with a constant-region primer and V-primer adapter. MiXCR, applied by TCRdb to the reads, yields one record per CDR3 protein. The sample includes 85,000 to 100,000 distinct CDR3 sequences, 9% to 9.5% of them seen just once. The material sequenced was PBMCs, taken before treatment. These receptors were taken from a male donor with prostate cancer.

There are many counts of this clonotype. The V and J genes are TRBV18 and TRBJ1-1; tentative D call: TRBD1 (6 bases). V was clipped by 5 bases and J by 1 base, with 11 bases between them. Per germline, CDR1 KGHSH and CDR2 LQKENI. The CDR3 is 14 residues long. The CDR3 sequence is CASSKDRTNTEAFF. The CDR3 DNA sequence: TGTGCCAGCTCAAAGGACAGAACGAACACTGAAGCTTTCTTT. The variable domain in full, with the rest retrieved from reference TRBV18 and TRBJ1-1, is NAGVMQNPRHLVRRRGQEARLRCSPMKGHSHVYWYRQLPEEGLKFMVYLQKENIIDESGMPKERFSAEFPKEGPSILRIQQVVRGDSAAYFCASSKDRTNTEAFFGQGTRLTVV.

This clonotype was recorded at least ten times. The gene calls are TRBV7-2 and TRBJ1-1; no reliable D call. The V end lost 1 base, the J end lost 10 bases, and 16 bases lay between the germline ends. Looked up from germline, CDR1 is SGHTA and CDR2 is FQGNSA. The CDR3 consists of 14 residues. The chain's CDR3 is CASSLESGRLGAFF. In nucleotides, the CDR3 is TGTGCCAGCAGCTTAGAAAGTGGCCGCCTGGGAGCTTTCTTT. The complete variable domain, with remaining parts taken from reference TRBV7-2 and TRBJ1-1, reads GAGVSQSPSNKVTEKGKDVELRCDPISGHTALYWYRQSLGQGLEFLIYFQGNSAPDKSGLPSDRFSAERTGGSVSTLTIQRTQQEDSAVYLCASSLESGRLGAFFGQGTRLTVV.

This clonotype was seen ten or more times. This chain connects TRBV7-3 to TRBJ2-1; 7 bases agree with TRBD1. V shed 3 bases, J shed 9 bases, and the junction held 5 bases outside the gene matches. This CDR3 spans 13 amino acids. Germline CDR1 is SGHTA and CDR2 is FQGTGA. CDR3: CASSFMDRSEQFF. CDR3 coding DNA: TGTGCCAGCAGCTTCATGGACAGGAGTGAGCAGTTCTTC.

The chain carries TRBV28 and TRBJ1-5, with D possibly TRBD1 on 6 matching bases. CDR3 length: 12 amino acids. Germline-derived CDR1 and CDR2 are MDHEN and SYDVKM. The ends were cut back, 6 bases at V and 9 bases at J, with 12 bases in the middle. The CDR3 sequence is CASREGERPQHF. CDR3 nucleotide sequence: TGTGCCAGCAGAGAGGGGGAGCGGCCCCAGCATTTT.

This clonotype was recorded at least ten times. The J gene is TRBJ2-3, the V gene TRBV28; D ambiguous. V was shortened by 4 bases and J by 6 bases, with 8 bases between the two germline ends. Germline V lookup: CDR1 MDHEN, CDR2 SYDVKM. The CDR3 spans 12 residues. CDR3 DNA sequence: TGTGCCAGCAGTTCGGGCCCCGATACGCAGTATTTT. Its protein is CASSSGPDTQYF.

This clonotype was counted ten times or more. The CDR3 sequence: CAISERQRETQYF. The CDR3 nucleotides are TGTGCCATCAGTGAGAGGCAGAGGGAGACCCAGTACTTC. The chain joins TRBV10-3 to TRBJ2-5; D is ambiguous. V was shortened by 2 bases and J by 5 bases, with 9 bases between the two germline ends. In germline, CDR1 is ENHRY, CDR2 SYGVKD. The length of the CDR3 is 13 residues.

Concerning this clonotype itself: A single base is all that separates this from a far larger clone, so a read error is likely. V gene TRBV5-3 combines with J gene TRBJ1-1, with unresolved D. TRBV5-3 belongs to the ORF category, with a function that is uncertain. V was cut by 8 bases and J by 1 base, with 12 bases left in between. CDR3 length equals 13 residues. CDR3 nucleotides: TGTGCCAGCCTAAGGTCAGAGAACACTGAAGCTTTCTTT. Its translation: CASLRSENTEAFF.

There are many counts of this clonotype. V usage is TRBV7-3 and J usage is TRBJ2-3; 10 positions match TRBD2. This CDR3 contains 15 residues. V was clipped by 4 bases and J by 2 bases; unmatched bases: 3. CDR1 and CDR2 (germline): SGHTA, FQGTGA. Here the CDR3 DNA reads TGTGCCAGCAGCTCACTAGCGGGACCCACAGATACGCAGTATTTT. As protein: CASSSLAGPTDTQYF.

In the case of this clonotype: A much larger clone lies a single base off, so this may be a read error. V is TRBV20-1 and J is TRBJ2-5; maybe TRBD2 (6 bases). Germline CDR1 is DFQATT and CDR2 is SNEGSKA (reference sequence). The length of the CDR3 is 12 residues. The CDR3 region has the DNA TGCAGTACTAGCCTACTAGGGGAGACCCAGTACTTC. This sequence encodes CSTSLLGETQYF.

In this sample, this clonotype turned up many times. In nucleotides, the CDR3 is TGTGCCAGCAGTGGACAGGGGGCCCCTTTCTCCTACGAGCAGTACTTC. It translates to CASSGQGAPFSYEQYF. V usage is TRBV12-3 or TRBV12-4 and J usage is TRBJ2-7, with 11 nucleotides matching TRBD1. The CDR3 spans 16 residues. Trimming cost V 5 bases and J 0 bases; bases outside gene matches: 6.

This clonotype was seen at least ten times. This chain connects TRBV5-1 to TRBJ2-1; TRBD2 aligns across 10 bases. This CDR3 contains 16 residues. The V gene's germline CDR1 is SGHRS and CDR2 YFSETQ. With V trimmed by 0 bases and J by 5 bases, 5 bases remained unmatched. The CDR3 DNA reads as TGCGCCAGCAGCTTGGGGTGGGGACTAGCGAACAATGAGCAGTTCTTC. Protein product: CASSLGWGLANNEQFF.

The sample holds many counts of this clonotype. V gene TRBV28 combines with J gene TRBJ1-4; TRBD1 agrees at 11 bases. The germline V gene encodes CDR1 MDHEN and CDR2 SYDVKM. The CDR3 is made up of 15 amino acids. The junction had 4 bases not matched to a gene; V was cut back by 4 bases and J by 6 bases. The CDR3 here is CASSWPGQGDEKLFF. CDR3 DNA: TGTGCCAGCAGTTGGCCGGGACAGGGGGATGAAAAACTGTTTTTT.

This clonotype was seen at least ten times. The V and J genes are TRBV7-8 and TRBJ2-3; the D gene is possibly TRBD1 (5 bases). V lost 4 bases, J lost 8 bases, and 10 bases lay in between. This CDR3 is 12 amino acids long. Per germline, CDR1 SGHVS and CDR2 FQNEAQ. The CDR3 DNA sequence: TGTGCCAGCAGCTCAGACAGCCCTACGCAGTATTTT. Translation gives CASSSDSPTQYF. The full variable domain, rest sourced from reference TRBV7-8 and TRBJ2-3, is GAGVSQSPRYKVAKRGQDVALRCDPISGHVSLFWYQQALGQGPEFLTYFQNEAQLDKSGLPSDRFFAERPEGSVSTLKIQRTQQEDSAVYLCASSSDSPTQYFGPGTRLTVL.

The chain uses TRBV28 and TRBJ2-3; possible D gene TRBD2, 6 bases. Germline-derived CDR1 and CDR2 are MDHEN and SYDVKM. CDR3 length: 14 amino acids. V dropped 5 bases and J dropped 2 bases, with 11 bases sitting between them. CDR3 in DNA: TGTGCCAGCAGTCCTAGCGACCACACAGATACGCAGTATTTT. This codes for CASSPSDHTDTQYF.

A note on this clonotype: A far larger clone is just one base off, so this is likely a read error. The CDR3 nucleotides read TGCGCCGGCAGCCAAGATAATTACAATTCACCGAGGAAGACCCAGTACTTC. Its protein is CAGSQDNYNSPRKTQYF. The genes are TRBV4-1 and TRBJ2-3; D remains ambiguous. The end of the DNA is better explained by TRBJ2-5, so the J call may be wrong. The CDR3 has 17 amino acids. Germline V gene sequence: CDR1 MGHRA, CDR2 YSYEKL.

This clonotype was observed many times. The genes are TRBV18 and TRBJ1-3, with TRBD1 identical over 9 bases. The CDR3 runs to 15 residues. CDR1 is KGHSH and CDR2 is LQKENI in the germline V gene. V lost 4 bases, J lost 0 bases, and 1 base stayed unmatched. The CDR3 is CASSLGQGSGNTIYF. In nucleotides, the CDR3 is TGTGCCAGCTCACTGGGACAGGGCTCTGGAAACACCATATATTTT.

The chain joins TRBV4-3 to TRBJ1-1; no firm D call. CDR1 and CDR2 (germline): LGHNA, YSLEER. The CDR3 spans 14 residues. V was pared by 1 base and J by 1 base, with 7 bases between. CDR3 sequence: CASSQANRNTEAFF. The CDR3 DNA reads TGCGCCAGCAGCCAAGCGAACAGGAACACTGAAGCTTTCTTT.

In this sample, this clonotype turned up many times. The chain links TRBV6-2 or TRBV6-3 to TRBJ2-1, with D perhaps TRBD1 (5 bases). V was clipped by 5 bases and J by 4 bases, with 15 bases between them. The V gene's germline CDR1 is MNHEY and CDR2 SVGEGT. The CDR3 is made up of 15 amino acids. The CDR3 sequence is CASSERLDRYNEQFF. The CDR3 coding sequence is TGTGCCAGCAGTGAAAGGTTAGACAGATACAATGAGCAGTTCTTC.

The sample holds many counts of this clonotype. The rearrangement uses TRBV20-1 and TRBJ2-1; 12 bases map to TRBD2. Looked up from germline, CDR1 is DFQATT and CDR2 is SNEGSKA (reference sequence). The junction had 10 bases not matched to a gene; V was cut back by 0 bases and J by 10 bases. The CDR3 has 16 amino acids. The CDR3, as DNA: TGCAGTGCTAGAGACCCAGGACTAGCGGGACGGGAGGAGCAGTTCTTC. This translates into CSARDPGLAGREEQFF.

This clonotype was observed many times. The chain carries TRBV20-1 and TRBJ2-7; 9 nucleotides line up with TRBD1. With 2 bases clipped from V and 5 bases from J, the junction kept 13 bases outside the gene matches. The CDR3 consists of 16 residues. The V gene's germline CDR1 is DFQATT and CDR2 SNEGSKA (reference sequence). CDR3 bases: TGCAGTGCTAGACAACCTGGGGGACAGGGCACCCACGAGCAGTACTTC. It encodes CSARQPGGQGTHEQYF.

A remark on this clonotype: The limits of the CDR3 on the DNA are not certain, so only TCRdb's listed CDR3 is given. This chain uses TRBV28 with TRBJ2-2; TRBD2 was called by the table and not checked on the DNA. The CDR3 is 16 residues long, ends included. Germline CDR1 MDHEN, CDR2 SYDVKM. CDR3 region: CASSLTSGNTGELFFF.

This clonotype showed up many times. V gene TRBV12-3 or TRBV12-4 combines with J gene TRBJ2-7, with a possible D match to TRBD2 (6 bases). The CDR3 is made up of 12 amino acids. Trimming removed 5 bases from V and 3 bases from J, with 8 bases in between. The CDR3 region is CASSVEGYEQYF. The CDR3, as DNA: TGTGCCAGCAGTGTGGAGGGCTACGAGCAGTACTTC.

This clonotype occurred many times. This chain connects TRBV6-2 or TRBV6-3 to TRBJ1-5; 7 nucleotides line up with TRBD1. Trimming cost V 7 bases and J 2 bases; bases outside gene matches: 8. CDR3 length: 15 amino acids. Germline V gives CDR1 MNHEY, CDR2 SVGEGT. The CDR3 here is CASKARDRRNQPQHF. The CDR3 bases are TGTGCCAGCAAAGCCCGGGACAGACGCAATCAGCCCCAGCATTTT.

This clonotype was seen a few times. V is TRBV20-1 and J is TRBJ1-2, with 7 nucleotides matching TRBD1. CDR3 length: 14 amino acids. The J segment lost 8 bases and the V segment lost 0 bases, leaving 9 bases of the junction unmatched. The germline CDR1 and CDR2 sequences are DFQATT and SNEGSKA (reference sequence). The CDR3 region has the DNA TGCAGTGCTAGAGATTCCGACAGGGTTTTAGGCTACACCTTC. This gives the protein CSARDSDRVLGYTF.